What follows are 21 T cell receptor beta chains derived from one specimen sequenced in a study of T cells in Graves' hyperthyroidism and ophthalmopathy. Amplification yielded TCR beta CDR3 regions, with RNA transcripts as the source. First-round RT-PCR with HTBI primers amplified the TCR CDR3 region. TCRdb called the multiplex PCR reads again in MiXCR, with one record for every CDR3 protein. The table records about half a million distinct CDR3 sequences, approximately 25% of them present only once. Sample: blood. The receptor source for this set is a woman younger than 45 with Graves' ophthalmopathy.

The CDR3 nucleotides read TGTGCCAGCAGTTTAGTTAGCCACGAGCAGTACTTC. Translating gives CASSLVSHEQYF. The genes are TRBV12-3 or TRBV12-4 and TRBJ2-7; D uncertain. This CDR3 is 12 amino acids long. The V end was cut by 1 base, the J end by 5 bases, with 6 bases between.

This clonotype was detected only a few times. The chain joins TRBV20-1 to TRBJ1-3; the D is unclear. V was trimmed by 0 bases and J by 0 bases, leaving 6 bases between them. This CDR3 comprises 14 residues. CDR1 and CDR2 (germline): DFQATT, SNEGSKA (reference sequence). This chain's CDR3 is CSARDPSSGNTIYF. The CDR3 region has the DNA TGCAGTGCTAGAGACCCGAGCTCTGGAAACACCATATATTTT.

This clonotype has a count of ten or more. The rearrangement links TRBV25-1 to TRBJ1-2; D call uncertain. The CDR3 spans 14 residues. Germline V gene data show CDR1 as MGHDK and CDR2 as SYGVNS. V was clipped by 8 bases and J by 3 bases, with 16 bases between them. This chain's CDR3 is CASASFGSYYGYTF. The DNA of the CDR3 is TGTGCCAGCGCTTCGTTTGGTTCATACTATGGCTACACCTTC.

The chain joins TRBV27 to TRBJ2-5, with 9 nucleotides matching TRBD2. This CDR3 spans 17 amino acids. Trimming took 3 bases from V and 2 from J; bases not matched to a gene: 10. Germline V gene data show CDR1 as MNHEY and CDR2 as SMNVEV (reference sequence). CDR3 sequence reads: CASSFAVSGGLQETQYF. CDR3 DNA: TGTGCCAGCAGTTTTGCAGTTAGCGGGGGACTACAAGAGACCCAGTACTTC.

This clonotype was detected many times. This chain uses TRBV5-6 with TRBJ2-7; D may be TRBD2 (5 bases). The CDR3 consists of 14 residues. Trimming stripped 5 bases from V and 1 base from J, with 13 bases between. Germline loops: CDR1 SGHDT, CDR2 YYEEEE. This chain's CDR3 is CASSQTGNSYEQYF. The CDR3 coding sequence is TGTGCCAGCAGTCAAACCGGGAATTCCTACGAGCAGTACTTC.

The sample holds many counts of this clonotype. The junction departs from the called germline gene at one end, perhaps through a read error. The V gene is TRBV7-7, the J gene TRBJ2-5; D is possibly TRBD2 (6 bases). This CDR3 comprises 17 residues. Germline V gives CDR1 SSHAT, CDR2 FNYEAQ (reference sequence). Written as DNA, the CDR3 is TGTGCTAGCAGCCTAGAGGACGGATTAGCGGACCAAGAGACCCAGTACTTC. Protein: CASSLEDGLADQETQYF.

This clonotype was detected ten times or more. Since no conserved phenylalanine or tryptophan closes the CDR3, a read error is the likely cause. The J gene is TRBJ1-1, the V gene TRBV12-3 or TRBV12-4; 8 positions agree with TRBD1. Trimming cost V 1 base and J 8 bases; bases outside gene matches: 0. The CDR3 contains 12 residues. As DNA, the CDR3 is TGTGCCAGCAGTTTAGGACAGGGGGAAGCTTTCTCT. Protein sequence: CASSLGQGEAFS.

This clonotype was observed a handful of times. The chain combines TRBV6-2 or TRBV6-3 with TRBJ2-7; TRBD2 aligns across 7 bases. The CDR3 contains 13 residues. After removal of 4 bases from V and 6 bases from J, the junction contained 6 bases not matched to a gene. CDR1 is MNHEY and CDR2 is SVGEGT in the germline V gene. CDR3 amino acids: CASSWTRSSEQYF. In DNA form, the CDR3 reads TGTGCCAGCAGTTGGACTAGATCCAGCGAGCAGTACTTC.

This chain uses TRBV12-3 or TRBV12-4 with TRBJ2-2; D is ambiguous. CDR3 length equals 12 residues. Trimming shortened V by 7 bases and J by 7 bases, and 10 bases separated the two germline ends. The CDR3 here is CASTRVGGELFF. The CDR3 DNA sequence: TGTGCCAGCACCCGGGTGGGCGGGGAGCTGTTTTTT.

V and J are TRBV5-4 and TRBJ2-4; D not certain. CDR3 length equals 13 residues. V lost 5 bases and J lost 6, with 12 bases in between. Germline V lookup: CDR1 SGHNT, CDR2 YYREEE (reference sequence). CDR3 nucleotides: TGTGCCAGCAGGCAAGGGATGGCAAACATTCAGTACTTC. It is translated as CASRQGMANIQYF.

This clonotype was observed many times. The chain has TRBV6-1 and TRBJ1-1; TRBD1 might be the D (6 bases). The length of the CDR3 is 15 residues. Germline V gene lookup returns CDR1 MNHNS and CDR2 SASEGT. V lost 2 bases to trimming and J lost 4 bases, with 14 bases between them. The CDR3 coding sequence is TGTGCCAGCAGTGAACATGGGGGGCAGGGCACTGAAGCTTTCTTT. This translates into CASSEHGGQGTEAFF.

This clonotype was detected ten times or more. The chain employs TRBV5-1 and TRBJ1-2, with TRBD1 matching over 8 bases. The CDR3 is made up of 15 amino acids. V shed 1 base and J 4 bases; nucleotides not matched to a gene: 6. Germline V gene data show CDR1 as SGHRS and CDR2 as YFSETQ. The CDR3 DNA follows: TGCGCCAGCAGCTTGTCCGGGACAGGTTTCTATGGCTACACCTTC. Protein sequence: CASSLSGTGFYGYTF.

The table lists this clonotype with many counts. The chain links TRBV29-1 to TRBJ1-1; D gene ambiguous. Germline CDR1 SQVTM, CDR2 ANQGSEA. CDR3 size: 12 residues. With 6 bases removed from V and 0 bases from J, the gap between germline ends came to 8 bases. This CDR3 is CSVARLNTEAFF. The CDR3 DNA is TGCAGCGTAGCACGGCTGAACACTGAAGCTTTCTTT.

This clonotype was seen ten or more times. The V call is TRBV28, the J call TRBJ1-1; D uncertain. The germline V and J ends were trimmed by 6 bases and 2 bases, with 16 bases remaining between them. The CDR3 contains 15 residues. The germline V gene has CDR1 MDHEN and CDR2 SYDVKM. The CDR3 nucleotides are TGTGCCAGCAGCGCGCGTGGGATCGGAAACACTGAAGCTTTCTTT. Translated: CASSARGIGNTEAFF.

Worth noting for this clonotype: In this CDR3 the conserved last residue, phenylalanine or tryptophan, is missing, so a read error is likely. The CDR3 region is CASSTVQAGTGELFI. CDR3 DNA: TGTGCCAGCAGCACGGTACAGGCGGGCACCGGGGAGCTGTTTATT. The chain carries TRBV6-2 or TRBV6-3 and TRBJ2-2; D assignment may be TRBD1 or TRBD2 (5 bases each). The CDR3 has 15 residues. Trimming removed 6 bases from V and 4 bases from J, with 15 bases in between. Germline CDR1 MNHEY, CDR2 SVGEGT.

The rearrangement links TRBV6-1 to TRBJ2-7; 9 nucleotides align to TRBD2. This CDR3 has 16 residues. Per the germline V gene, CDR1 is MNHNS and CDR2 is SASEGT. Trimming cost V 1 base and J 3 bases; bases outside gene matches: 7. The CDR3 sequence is CASSEGWLAGFYEQYF. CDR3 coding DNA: TGTGCCAGCAGTGAAGGGTGGCTAGCGGGATTCTACGAGCAGTACTTC.

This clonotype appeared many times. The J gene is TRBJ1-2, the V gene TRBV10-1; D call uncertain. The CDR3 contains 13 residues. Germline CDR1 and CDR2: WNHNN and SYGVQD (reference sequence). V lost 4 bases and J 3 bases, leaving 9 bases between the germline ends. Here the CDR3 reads CASSVEPDYGYTF. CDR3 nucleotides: TGCGCCAGCAGTGTGGAACCGGACTATGGCTACACCTTC.

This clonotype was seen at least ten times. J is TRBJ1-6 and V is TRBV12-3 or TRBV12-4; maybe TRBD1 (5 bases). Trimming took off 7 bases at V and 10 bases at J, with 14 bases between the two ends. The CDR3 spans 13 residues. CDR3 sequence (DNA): TGTGCCAGCAAGGCAGGGATAGGGTCACCCCTCCACTTT. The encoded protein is CASKAGIGSPLHF.

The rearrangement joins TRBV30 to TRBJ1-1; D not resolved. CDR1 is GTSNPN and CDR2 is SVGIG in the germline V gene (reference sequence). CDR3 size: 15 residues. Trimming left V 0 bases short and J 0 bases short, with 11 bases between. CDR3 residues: CAWSVPGSMNTEAFF. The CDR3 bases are TGTGCCTGGAGTGTACCAGGATCGATGAACACTGAAGCTTTCTTT. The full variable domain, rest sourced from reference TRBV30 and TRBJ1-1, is SQTIHQWPATLVQPVGSPLSLECTVEGTSNPNLYWYRQAAGRGLQLLFYSVGIGQISSEVPQNLSASRPQDRQFILSSKKLLLSDSGFYLCAWSVPGSMNTEAFFGQGTRLTVV.

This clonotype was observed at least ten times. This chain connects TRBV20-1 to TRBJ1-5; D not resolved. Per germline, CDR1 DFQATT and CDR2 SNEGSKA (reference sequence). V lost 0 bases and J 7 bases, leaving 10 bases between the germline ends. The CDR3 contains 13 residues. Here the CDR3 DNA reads TGCAGTGCTAGAGATCTTTTAGGACAGCCCCAGCATTTT. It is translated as CSARDLLGQPQHF.

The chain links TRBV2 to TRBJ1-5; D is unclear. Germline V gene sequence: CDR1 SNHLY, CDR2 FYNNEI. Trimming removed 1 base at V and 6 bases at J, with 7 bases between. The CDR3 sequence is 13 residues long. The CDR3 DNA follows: TGTGCCAGCAGTGAAGGCCGGGCTCAGCCCCAGCATTTT. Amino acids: CASSEGRAQPQHF.